These 4 T cell receptor beta chains were all obtained from the same sample, sequenced in a study of blood T cell repertoires in COVID-19. The method was immunoSEQ multiplex PCR; TCRdb's version includes in-frame clones alone and lacks a portion of them. Of about 40,000 clones in the sample, around 83% were seen once. Sequenced input: peripheral blood. Receptors originate from a human donor in a cohort sampled during active COVID-19.

The rearrangement joins TRBV10-3 to TRBJ2-5; 8 positions agree with TRBD1. With 3 bases clipped from V and 2 bases from J, the junction kept 2 bases outside the gene matches. This CDR3 spans 14 amino acids. Germline CDR1 reads ENHRY; CDR2 reads SYGVKD. CDR3 protein: CAISDRGRQETQYF. The CDR3 region has the DNA TGTGCCATCAGTGACAGGGGGCGGCAAGAGACCCAGTACTTC.

The rearrangement links TRBV5-1 to TRBJ1-6; 7 nucleotides match TRBD1. The CDR3 is 16 residues long. Germline assignment: CDR1 SGHRS and CDR2 YFSETQ. V dropped 4 bases and J dropped 0; count of bases not matched to a gene: 4. The CDR3 nucleotides read TGCGCCAGCAGCCCGGGACAGAGCTCCTATAATTCACCCCTCCACTTT. Translating it yields CASSPGQSSYNSPLHF.

This clone was counted many times. The V and J genes are TRBV7-9 and TRBJ1-6; 8 nucleotides match TRBD1. Germline loops: CDR1 SEHNR, CDR2 FQNEAQ (reference sequence). Trimming removed 5 bases from V and 10 bases from J; junction bases left unmatched: 13. The CDR3 is 16 amino acids. The CDR3 sequence: CASSPPGQGAGSPLHF. The CDR3 DNA follows: TGTGCCAGCAGCCCCCCGGGTCAGGGGGCAGGCTCACCCCTCCACTTT.

This clone was seen a handful of times. The chain links TRBV6-1 to TRBJ2-5; weak D call: TRBD2 (6 bases). The germline V and J ends were trimmed by 2 bases and 4 bases, with 14 bases remaining between them. The CDR3 runs 15 residues. The germline CDR1 and CDR2 sequences are MNHNS and SASEGT. The CDR3 DNA reads as TGTGCCAGCAGTGAAATCGGAGGGCAGGGAGAGACCCAGTACTTC. Translation gives CASSEIGGQGETQYF.